This T cell receptor (beta chain) came from a study of blood T cells in healthy people across ages (dated by TCRdb to the mid-2010s). Regarding the complete study: In model experiments, template switching captured roughly one uniquely barcoded TCR beta cDNA molecule for every two T cells. To track age-related changes in TCR beta repertoire diversity, the study relied on deep sequencing normalized with unique cDNA molecular identifiers. The donors were divided into four age groups: young (average 16 years), middle-aged (about 41), aged (approximately 62) and long-lived (more than 75). To avoid experimental bias, donors of different ages were distributed randomly across sequencing lanes. The study analyzed two additional independent replicas of 1 million unique cDNA reads from the same blood draw for two donors, one aged 18 to 30 and one aged 80 or older.

The paper as a whole reports these results and caveats: Bulk unsorted PBMC profiling prevented conclusive comparison of naive and antigen-experienced compartments. As age increased, observed TCR beta diversity per million T cells dropped in a roughly linear way, and a significant reduction was already evident by age 40. Compared with the aged group, the long-lived group had more naive CD4+ T cells, fewer expanded clones and increased TCR diversity, a pattern suggesting age selection. A strong correlation was found between observed TCR beta diversity and the percentage of naive T cells measured by flow cytometry. Donor CMV infection status was unknown, potentially confounding age-related changes in expanded clonotypes. Total diversity estimates from one million sequenced T cells were considered lower bounds and underestimates.

To prepare the library, 5' RACE was applied. The instrument was an Illumina HiSeq 2500. A second roughly 6 to 11 cycle PCR used a sample-barcoded 5' primer and a J-beta primer mix. A unique molecular identifier was introduced onto each TCR beta cDNA molecule by a template-switch 5' adaptor carrying 12 random nucleotides. At least 2.5 million CDR3-containing paired-end reads were obtained from each sample. First-strand cDNA was synthesized from all RNA with the Mint cDNA synthesis kit, primed by a TRBC-specific oligonucleotide. Following uracil-DNA glycosylase treatment, a first 18-cycle PCR with universal primers M1SS and BC2_uni_R was performed on all cDNA. Concerning the study's data processing: Each sample was normalized by randomly selecting 1 million high-quality reads, each carrying a distinct molecular identifier. Instead of being binned into consensus sequences, reads with shared molecular identifiers were discarded. MiTCR, set to a Q25 quality threshold and the strictest error-elimination algorithm, was used for CDR3 identification, clonotype clustering and error correction. Lower-bound total TCR beta diversity was estimated with a nonparametric unseen species model using Euler transformation. TCRdb's own reprocessing of the public reads used fastp at Q25 and MiXCR and kept productive beta chains. Under each unique CDR3 protein, matching rows form one entry showing the most common genes and DNA. TCRdb's processing, not the study's, gives the V and J calls here. The sample data list around 1,600,000 distinct CDR3 sequences, and about 45% of these were observed just once. Together, the top ten hold approximately 4% of the sample.

This clonotype was seen a handful of times. The antigen it binds to is not known. The sample holds no much larger clone one base away, and base qualities are not on file. Systemically healthy Caucasian individuals from Russia, 35 to 50 in total and aged about 6 to 90 years, were included as donors. Each donor gave 8 to 10 milliliters of peripheral blood, collected into EDTA-treated Vacutainer tubes. Ficoll-Paque density-gradient centrifugation was used to isolate PBMCs, with at least 7 million per sample. Total RNA, at least 6 micrograms per sample, was extracted from PBMCs with Trizol reagent. The percentages of naive CD45RAhigh/CD27high T cells were determined by flow cytometry on a PBMC aliquot from every donor. The sequenced sample was blood. This clonotype was obtained from a woman between 18 and 30 years old in good health.

The CDR3 sequence is CASSTLQGGELFF. In nucleotides, the sequence is TGTGCCAGCAGCACACTACAGGGCGGGGAGCTGTTTTTT. The chain uses TRBV7-8 and TRBJ2-2; TRBD1 is perhaps the D gene, given 6 matching bases. Reading from cysteine to phenylalanine, the CDR3 counts 13 amino acids. Just the 39-base CDR3 DNA is kept, in frame starting at base 1. The junction shows trimming of 5 bases on V and 7 bases on J, plus 11 bases between the germline ends. From a lookup of the germline V gene, CDR1 and CDR2 are SGHVS and FQNEAQ.